Listed here are 20 T cell receptor beta chains from one sample, sequenced in a study of shared clonotypes between healthy human individuals (dated by TCRdb to about 2020). Libraries were built with the immunoSEQ multiplex PCR assay. In TCRdb, the immuneACCESS table is reduced to in-frame sequences with V and J assigned. These tables do not hold every clone; where another copy was compared, an unresolved V gene accounts for under half, and the others remain unexplained. This sample gives over a million clones in total; 96% of them show up just once. Approximately 1% of the sample is taken by the ten largest. The specimen was naive CD4+ T cells sorted from blood. The cell subset or site label, as the study defines it: CD45RA+ positively selected. The receptors derive from a man aged 25-40 years in good health.

The rearrangement joins TRBV5-1 to TRBJ2-1; D could derive from TRBD1 or TRBD2 (5 bases each). Germline CDR1 SGHRS, CDR2 YFSETQ. CDR3 size: 14 residues. V was cut by 0 bases and J by 7 bases, with 11 bases left in between. CDR3 residues: CASSLAGTQNEQFF. The CDR3 nucleotides are TGCGCCAGCAGCTTGGCAGGGACCCAAAATGAGCAGTTCTTC.

The rearrangement links TRBV9 to TRBJ2-7, with unresolved D. The CDR3 loop spans 13 amino acids. Germline loops: CDR1 SGDLS, CDR2 YYNGEE. Trimming left V 3 bases short and J 6 bases short, with 13 bases between. The CDR3 region is CASSGGFPSEQYF. CDR3 nucleotides: TGTGCCAGCAGCGGTGGCTTCCCATCCGAGCAGTACTTC.

This chain links TRBV7-6 with TRBJ1-5, with D perhaps TRBD1 (5 bases). V lost 4 bases, J lost 0 bases, and 13 bases lay in between. The CDR3 has 16 residues. The germline gives CDR1 SGHVS, CDR2 FNYEAQ. CDR3 DNA: TGTGCCAGCAGCTGGGAGACAGTAAGTAGCAATCAGCCCCAGCATTTT. Its protein product is CASSWETVSSNQPQHF.

V usage is TRBV1 and J usage is TRBJ2-3; the table's D call, TRBD2, has no DNA check behind it. TRBV1 is a known pseudogene. The CDR3 covers 19 residues. CDR3 region: CTSSPRLAGGPASTDTQYF. DNA for the CDR3: TGCACCAGCAGCCCCCGACTAGCGGGAGGGCCTGCTAGCACAGATACGCAGTATTTT.

The genes are TRBV19 and TRBJ2-7; 8 bases match TRBD1. The germline CDR1 and CDR2 sequences are LNHDA and SQIVND (reference sequence). The CDR3 totals 16 residues. Trimming took 0 bases from V and 5 from J; bases not matched to a gene: 9. CDR3 DNA sequence: TGTGCCAGTAGTATAGATTTCAACAGGGGGTTCCACGAGCAGTACTTC. Protein sequence: CASSIDFNRGFHEQYF.

The gene calls are TRBV5-1 and TRBJ1-1; no definite D call. The V and J ends lost 4 bases and 1 base respectively, with 2 bases between them. Germline-derived CDR1 and CDR2 are SGHRS and YFSETQ. The CDR3 is 11 residues long. CDR3 DNA sequence: TGCGCCAGCAGCCAGAACACTGAAGCTTTCTTT. Its protein is CASSQNTEAFF.

The chain uses TRBV6-5 and TRBJ2-1, with 7 nucleotides matching TRBD1. The germline V gene encodes CDR1 MNHEY and CDR2 SVGAGI. The CDR3 covers 15 residues. V was pared by 5 bases and J by 0 bases, with 4 bases of the junction left unmatched. The CDR3 DNA sequence: TGTGCCAGCAGTCAACAGGGGAGCTCCTACAATGAGCAGTTCTTC. Residues: CASSQQGSSYNEQFF.

This clone was seen a single time. The V gene is TRBV10-3, the J gene TRBJ2-7; 8 nucleotides match TRBD1. Trimming cost V 7 bases and J 1 base; bases outside gene matches: 3. In germline, CDR1 is ENHRY, CDR2 SYGVKD. The CDR3 loop spans 13 amino acids. The CDR3 here is CAITGQGSYEQYF. The DNA of the CDR3 is TGTGCCATCACCGGACAGGGTTCCTACGAGCAGTACTTC.

The J gene is TRBJ2-2, the V gene TRBV7-3; the match to TRBD2 covers 9 bases. This CDR3 is 15 amino acids long. Trimming cost V 8 bases and J 7 bases; bases outside gene matches: 11. From germline, CDR1 is SGHTA and CDR2 FQGTGA. DNA of the CDR3: TGTGCCAGCGCAGGTTCTAGCGGGATGAGCGGGGAGCTGTTTTTT. This gives the protein CASAGSSGMSGELFF.

The gene calls are TRBV5-1 and TRBJ2-3; 11 nucleotides align to TRBD2. V shed 4 bases and J 3 bases; nucleotides not matched to a gene: 4. The V gene's germline CDR1 is SGHRS and CDR2 YFSETQ. The CDR3 sequence is 15 residues long. The CDR3 here is CASSLRLAGTDTQYF. CDR3 DNA sequence: TGCGCCAGCAGCCTCCGACTAGCGGGGACAGATACGCAGTATTTT.

The J gene is TRBJ2-1, the V gene TRBV29-1, with TRBD1 identical over 7 bases. There are 12 residues in the CDR3. V dropped 3 bases and J dropped 8; count of bases not matched to a gene: 4. Germline lookup yields CDR1 SQVTM and CDR2 ANQGSEA. In DNA, the CDR3 is TGCAGCGTTGAGACAGGGTTAGATGAGCAGTTCTTC. This encodes CSVETGLDEQFF.

This clone was observed a handful of times. The chain has TRBV12-5 and TRBJ2-2, with 8 bases fitting TRBD1. The CDR3 totals 13 residues. Germline CDR1 reads LGHNT; CDR2 reads FRNRAP. CDR3 residues: CTRGQGYTGELFF. As DNA, the CDR3 is TGTACAAGAGGACAGGGTTACACCGGGGAGCTGTTTTTT.

The chain uses TRBV28 and TRBJ2-6; the D is unclear. This CDR3 is 15 amino acids long. Trimming shortened V by 3 bases and J by 4 bases, and 10 bases separated the two germline ends. Germline assignment: CDR1 MDHEN and CDR2 SYDVKM. The DNA for the CDR3 is TGTGCCAGCAGTTTTTACAGACAAGGGGCCAACGTCCTGACTTTC. Its translation is CASSFYRQGANVLTF.

The CDR3 protein is CASSPDQGGTEAFF. Here the CDR3 DNA reads TGCGCCAGCAGCCCGGATCAGGGTGGCACTGAAGCTTTCTTT. The chain is built from TRBV5-1 and TRBJ1-1; maybe TRBD1 (5 bases). The CDR3 contains 14 residues. V was cut by 4 bases and J by 4 bases, with 14 bases left in between. CDR1 SGHRS and CDR2 YFSETQ come from the germline V gene.

The rearrangement joins TRBV7-9 to TRBJ2-7; no definite D call. The germline gives CDR1 SEHNR, CDR2 FQNEAQ (reference sequence). The CDR3 covers 12 residues. The V gene lost 5 bases and the J gene lost 3 bases, with 8 bases spanning the gap. The CDR3 nucleotides are TGTGCCAGCAGCCCACTTAACTACGAGCAGTACTTC. Translating gives CASSPLNYEQYF. The full variable domain, in which reference TRBV7-9 and TRBJ2-7 provide the parts outside the CDR3, is DTGVSQNPRHKITKRGQNVTFRCDPISEHNRLYWYRQTLGQGPEFLTYFQNEAQLEKSRLLSDRFSAERPKGSFSTLEIQRTEQGDSAMYLCASSPLNYEQYFGPGTRLTVT.

The V call is TRBV4-3, the J call TRBJ1-2, with unresolved D. V lost 0 bases and J lost 7, with 12 bases in between. The CDR3 consists of 14 residues. From germline, CDR1 is LGHNA and CDR2 YSLEER. The CDR3 protein is CASSQEPGPRGYTF. CDR3 coding DNA: TGCGCCAGCAGCCAAGAACCGGGCCCTCGTGGCTACACCTTC.

This rearrangement joins TRBV4-3 to TRBJ1-1; D uncertain. The CDR3 spans 16 residues. In germline, CDR1 is LGHNA, CDR2 YSLEER. The V end lost 0 bases, the J end lost 8 bases, and 19 bases lay between the germline ends. The CDR3 reads CASSQDLRGSRVEAFF. The CDR3 nucleotides read TGCGCCAGCAGCCAAGATCTCCGGGGTTCGAGAGTGGAAGCTTTCTTT.

The CDR3 DNA sequence: TGTGCCAGCAGTTCTTACAGGGCAGGGCCCTACGAGCAGTACTTC. Translated, it gives CASSSYRAGPYEQYF. The chain combines TRBV27 with TRBJ2-7; tentatively, D is TRBD1 (6 bases). V dropped 4 bases and J dropped 2 bases, with 15 bases sitting between them. The CDR3 runs 15 residues. Germline lookup yields CDR1 MNHEY and CDR2 SMNVEV (reference sequence).

The table lists this clone with a count of one. The V call is TRBV25-1, the J call TRBJ2-3; D is unclear. Germline V gene data show CDR1 as MGHDK and CDR2 as SYGVNS. Between the trimmed V and J ends, which lost 3 bases and 2 bases, there was a span of 9 bases. The CDR3 contains 14 residues. This CDR3 is CASSDITPTDTQYF. Written as DNA, the CDR3 is TGTGCCAGCAGTGACATAACTCCCACAGATACGCAGTATTTT.

This chain links TRBV5-1 with TRBJ1-3, with D unresolved. The V end was cut by 0 bases, the J end by 8 bases, with 12 bases between. Germline V gene lookup returns CDR1 SGHRS and CDR2 YFSETQ. The CDR3 totals 14 residues. The CDR3 loop reads CASSLAGSGDTIYF. In DNA form, the CDR3 reads TGCGCCAGCAGCTTGGCCGGATCCGGAGACACCATATATTTT.